This T cell receptor (beta chain) is from a study of blood T cell repertoires in COVID-19. Looking at the study overall: Whether acute or convalescent, the COVID-19 samples came from the United States, Italy and Spain. T cells, B-cell-depleted T cells, or PBMCs provided the cDNA or gDNA that served as material.

Assay used: immunoSEQ multiplex PCR; TCRdb lists only in-frame clones, some missing. The sample holds 300,000 to 400,000 clones, around 87% seen once. The CDR3 runs 16 residues. Two consecutive negative NP/OP PCR tests, clearance, or resolved symptoms defined Cohort 3 recovery. V gene TRBV21-1 combines with J gene TRBJ2-7; the table calls TRBD1, which could not be checked here. TRBV21-1 is noted as a pseudogene. The sample taken for sequencing was PBMCs or T cells enriched from blood (not recorded which). The TCR comes from a man younger than 35 who had recovered from COVID-19. Here the CDR3 DNA reads TGTGCCATCGCTCTCCGTGGGGCTTCGCGTGGCTACGAGCAGTACTTC. It translates to CAIALRGASRGYEQYF.